Following are 10 T cell receptor beta chains from one sample sequenced in a study of shared clonotypes between healthy human individuals (TCRdb year 2020). The library relied on the immunoSEQ multiplex PCR assay. TCRdb's version of the immuneACCESS table is confined to in-frame rearrangements and falls short of the full clone set. An unresolved V gene accounts for under half of the shortfall where checked; the remainder is of unknown origin. This sample has more than 2 million clones in its table, and about 94% of those were observed once. Of the sample, about 0.13% is held by the ten largest clones. Sequences were obtained from naive CD4+ T cells sorted from blood. Per the publication, the cell subset or site label means: CD45RA+ positively selected. These receptors originate from a man between 18 and 29 years old in good health.

In this sample, this clone turned up once. The rearrangement joins TRBV2 to TRBJ2-2, with 9 positions matching TRBD1. The germline CDR1 and CDR2 sequences are SNHLY and FYNNEI. Trimming took 11 bases from V and 5 from J; bases not matched to a gene: 9. There are 14 residues in the CDR3. The CDR3 protein is CAGGTGLKTGELFF. The CDR3 DNA is TGTGCCGGAGGGACAGGGTTGAAGACCGGGGAGCTGTTTTTT.

The chain links TRBV7-2 to TRBJ2-1; no clear D gene. Germline assignment: CDR1 SGHTA and CDR2 FQGNSA. V lost 6 bases and J lost 0, with 12 bases in between. This CDR3 is built from 15 residues. CDR3 coding DNA: TGTGCCAGCAGTCACGACTGGAGCTCCTACAATGAGCAGTTCTTC. Its translation is CASSHDWSSYNEQFF.

This chain uses TRBV6-5 with TRBJ2-3; unclear D gene. From germline, CDR1 is MNHEY and CDR2 SVGAGI. Trimming cost V 0 bases and J 0 bases, with 10 bases left between them. This CDR3 comprises 16 residues. CDR3 bases: TGTGCCAGCAGTTACTCGACCCGAGGTAGCACAGATACGCAGTATTTT. Translated, it gives CASSYSTRGSTDTQYF.

This clone has just one count. The genes are TRBV7-6 and TRBJ2-1; D may be TRBD1 (7 bases). The germline V gene has CDR1 SGHVS and CDR2 FNYEAQ. This CDR3 is 16 amino acids long. V gave up 5 bases and J gave up 4 bases, with 18 bases separating them. The CDR3 nucleotides read TGTGCCAGCAGCCCCGGGGCCAGGGGGGAGTACAATGAGCAGTTCTTC. Amino acid sequence: CASSPGARGEYNEQFF.

A few counts support this clone. This chain joins TRBV14 and TRBJ2-7; D uncertain. V was trimmed by 2 bases and J by 3 bases, leaving 2 bases between them. CDR3 size: 11 residues. CDR1 and CDR2 (germline): SGHDN, FVKESK. CDR3 bases: TGTGCCAGCAGCCAATACTACGAGCAGTACTTC. It specifies CASSQYYEQYF.

The rearrangement links TRBV11-2 to TRBJ1-4; unclear D gene. The CDR3 runs 14 residues. The germline V gene encodes CDR1 SGHAT and CDR2 FQNNGV. V was clipped by 4 bases and J by 5 bases, with 11 bases between them. CDR3 coding DNA: TGTGCCAGCAGCTGGACCCCCGGAAATGAAAAACTGTTTTTT. This translates into CASSWTPGNEKLFF.

This rearrangement joins TRBV6-1 to TRBJ2-7; D gene ambiguous. Trimming removed 3 bases at V and 6 bases at J, with 9 bases between. The V gene's germline CDR1 is MNHNS and CDR2 SASEGT. The CDR3 has 12 residues. The CDR3 spells CASSDPSREQYF. DNA of the CDR3: TGTGCCAGCAGTGATCCTAGTCGCGAGCAGTACTTC.

This chain uses TRBV7-9 with TRBJ2-2, with D hard to call. Per germline, CDR1 SEHNR and CDR2 FQNEAQ (reference sequence). CDR3 size: 12 residues. The V end was cut by 9 bases, the J end by 0 bases, with 5 bases between. The CDR3: CASPANTGELFF. The CDR3 DNA reads as TGTGCCAGTCCAGCGAACACCGGGGAGCTGTTTTTT.

This chain connects TRBV4-1 to TRBJ1-2; maybe TRBD1 (6 bases). The CDR3 is made up of 19 amino acids. The germline V gene encodes CDR1 MGHRA and CDR2 YSYEKL. V was clipped by 1 base and J by 4 bases, with 25 bases between them. The CDR3: CASSQVFRDTNDAGYGYTF. The CDR3 nucleotides read TGCGCCAGCAGCCAAGTTTTCCGGGACACAAACGACGCCGGCTATGGCTACACCTTC.

The rearrangement uses TRBV5-1 and TRBJ2-3; TRBD2 might be the D (6 bases). This CDR3 is 14 amino acids long. V lost 3 bases and J 4 bases, leaving 12 bases between the germline ends. CDR1 and CDR2 from the germline V gene are SGHRS and YFSETQ. Here the CDR3 DNA reads TGCGCCAGCAGCTCGCCCGGGGGTTCAGATACGCAGTATTTT. Translated, it gives CASSSPGGSDTQYF.